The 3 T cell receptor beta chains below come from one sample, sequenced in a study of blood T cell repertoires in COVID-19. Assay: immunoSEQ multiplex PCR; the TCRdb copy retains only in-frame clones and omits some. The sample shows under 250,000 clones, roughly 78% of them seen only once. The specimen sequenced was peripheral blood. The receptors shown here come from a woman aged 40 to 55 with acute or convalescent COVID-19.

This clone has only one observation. The CDR3 sequence: CASSWGPVKAYGYTF. CDR3 nucleotide sequence: TGTGCCAGCAGCTGGGGGCCAGTCAAGGCTTATGGCTACACCTTC. This sequence joins TRBV5-6 and TRBJ1-2; D might be TRBD1 (6 bases). CDR3 length: 15 amino acids. The V gene lost 3 bases and the J gene lost 5 bases, with 17 bases spanning the gap. The germline gives CDR1 SGHDT, CDR2 YYEEEE.

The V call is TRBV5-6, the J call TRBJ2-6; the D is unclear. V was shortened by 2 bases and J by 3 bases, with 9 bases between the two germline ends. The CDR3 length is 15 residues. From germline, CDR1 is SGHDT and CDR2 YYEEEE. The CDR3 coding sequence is TGTGCCAGCAGCTTTCAAATGAGTGGGGCCAACGTCCTGACTTTC. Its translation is CASSFQMSGANVLTF.

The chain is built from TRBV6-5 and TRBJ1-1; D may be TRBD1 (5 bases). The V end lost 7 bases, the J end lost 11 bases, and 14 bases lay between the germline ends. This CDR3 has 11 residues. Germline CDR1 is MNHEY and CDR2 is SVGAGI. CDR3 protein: CASNSRVGAFF. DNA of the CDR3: TGTGCCAGCAACAGCAGGGTAGGGGCTTTCTTT.